The 16 T cell receptor beta chains given below trace back to one sample, sequenced in a study of technical replicates of blood from a few donors. TCRdb's table, derived via immunoSEQ multiplex PCR, lists solely in-frame clones and lacks some. The table has approximately 90,000 clones, roughly 96% seen once; the top ten hold approximately 0.26%. Sequencing used T cells isolated from PBMCs. These receptors were collected from a human donor in good health.

The CDR3 here is CSLSGRDYEQYF. The CDR3 DNA follows: TGCAGCTTATCCGGGAGGGACTACGAGCAGTACTTC. This chain uses TRBV29-1 with TRBJ2-7; 8 nucleotides match TRBD2. From germline, CDR1 is SQVTM and CDR2 ANQGSEA. V shed 8 bases and J 3 bases; nucleotides not matched to a gene: 6. CDR3 size: 12 residues.

The gene calls are TRBV7-9 and TRBJ2-4; tentative D call: TRBD2 (5 bases). This CDR3 is 17 amino acids long. V was clipped by 3 bases and J by 3 bases, with 18 bases between them. The V gene's germline CDR1 is SEHNR and CDR2 FQNEAQ (reference sequence). CDR3 sequence reads: CASSLSGSGGYKNIQYF. The CDR3 region has the DNA TGTGCCAGCAGCTTGTCTGGGAGCGGAGGCTACAAAAACATTCAGTACTTC.

The chain carries TRBV6-5 and TRBJ1-2; 9 positions match TRBD1. CDR3 length: 12 amino acids. The trim removed 5 bases at V and 8 bases at J, leaving 3 bases unmatched. Looked up from germline, CDR1 is MNHEY and CDR2 is SVGAGI. CDR3 sequence (DNA): TGTGCCAGCAGTCACAGGGGGCAGGGCTACACCTTC. Translating it yields CASSHRGQGYTF.

The chain combines TRBV5-1 with TRBJ2-1; 11 nucleotides line up with TRBD2. This CDR3 region has 14 residues. CDR1 is SGHRS and CDR2 is YFSETQ in the germline V gene. Germline trimming cut 5 bases from V and 7 bases from J; bases unmatched to any gene: 5. In DNA form, the CDR3 reads TGCGCCAGCAGTCTAGCGGGAGGTAAGAATGAGCAGTTCTTC. It specifies CASSLAGGKNEQFF.

The chain combines TRBV6-1 with TRBJ2-7; TRBD2 agrees at 13 bases. Germline V gene lookup returns CDR1 MNHNS and CDR2 SASEGT. J was trimmed by 4 bases and V by 1 base; bases with no gene match: 7. The CDR3 runs 17 residues. The CDR3 reads CASSEGLAGGLRYEQYF. CDR3 DNA sequence: TGTGCCAGCAGTGAAGGACTAGCGGGAGGATTGAGGTACGAGCAGTACTTC.

The CDR3: CASRGPDRGNIQYF. The CDR3 DNA sequence: TGCGCCAGCAGAGGACCCGACAGGGGAAACATTCAGTACTTC. V usage is TRBV4-1 and J usage is TRBJ2-4, with 8 positions matching TRBD1. Trimming cost V 6 bases and J 6 bases; bases outside gene matches: 7. This CDR3 has 14 amino acids. Germline CDR1 is MGHRA and CDR2 is YSYEKL.

This sequence joins TRBV5-5 and TRBJ2-5, with TRBD1 matching over 8 bases. In germline, CDR1 is SGHKS, CDR2 YYEKEE (reference sequence). With 2 bases clipped from V and 3 bases from J, the junction kept 9 bases outside the gene matches. The CDR3 extends over 16 amino acids. CDR3 in DNA: TGTGCCAGCAGCTTATGGGCGGACAGGGTAAAAGAGACCCAGTACTTC. This sequence encodes CASSLWADRVKETQYF.

The CDR3 nucleotides read TGTGCCAGCTCACCGGTAGACAGGGGTTACGGCTACACCTTC. Protein sequence: CASSPVDRGYGYTF. The V call is TRBV18, the J call TRBJ1-2, with 8 bases identical to TRBD1. The CDR3 spans 14 residues. The V and J ends lost 3 bases and 8 bases, in that order; junction bases with no gene match: 8. Germline V gene lookup returns CDR1 KGHSH and CDR2 LQKENI.

V usage is TRBV19 and J usage is TRBJ1-1; possible D gene TRBD1, 5 bases. The length of the CDR3 is 13 residues. V lost 9 bases to trimming and J lost 0 bases, with 11 bases between them. Germline V CDR1 and CDR2: LNHDA, SQIVND (reference sequence). CDR3 coding DNA: TGTGCCAGCGTAGGGGATATGAACACTGAAGCTTTCTTT. This gives the protein CASVGDMNTEAFF.

This clone was found a few times. Distinct nucleotide sequences in the sample also encode this CDR3. The rearrangement uses TRBV5-1 and TRBJ1-1; no clear D. Germline V gene sequence: CDR1 SGHRS, CDR2 YFSETQ. V lost 0 bases, J lost 1 base, and 7 bases lay in between. This CDR3 comprises 14 residues. The DNA of the CDR3 is TGCGCCAGCAGCTTGGCACCGGGGAACACTGAAGCTTTCTTT. It yields the protein CASSLAPGNTEAFF. The variable domain in full, with the rest retrieved from reference TRBV5-1 and TRBJ1-1, is KAGVTQTPRYLIKTRGQQVTLSCSPISGHRSVSWYQQTPGQGLQFLFEYFSETQRNKGNFPGRFSGRQFSNSRSEMNVSTLELGDSALYLCASSLAPGNTEAFFGQGTRLTVV.

V is TRBV7-7 and J is TRBJ2-6; D possibly corresponds to TRBD2 (5 bases). Germline CDR1 reads SSHAT; CDR2 reads FNYEAQ (reference sequence). This CDR3 region has 17 residues. V gave up 3 bases and J gave up 0 bases, with 12 bases separating them. The CDR3, as DNA: TGTGCCAGCAGCTTTGTCCCTGCGGGCTCTGGGGCCAACGTCCTGACTTTC. Its translation: CASSFVPAGSGANVLTF.

The chain joins TRBV19 to TRBJ2-7; D is possibly TRBD2 (6 bases). In germline, CDR1 is LNHDA, CDR2 SQIVND (reference sequence). V was trimmed by 3 bases and J by 2 bases, leaving 14 bases between them. CDR3 length: 15 residues. CDR3 bases: TGTGCCAGTAGTATCCTTAGCGGCGGGACCTACGAGCAGTACTTC. Its protein product is CASSILSGGTYEQYF.

V is TRBV15 and J is TRBJ2-5, with 7 positions matching TRBD2. With V trimmed by 0 bases and J by 3 bases, 4 bases remained unmatched. This CDR3 region has 15 residues. Germline assignment: CDR1 LNHNV and CDR2 YYDKDF (reference sequence). The CDR3 spells CATSRDGTIEETQYF. The DNA of the CDR3 is TGTGCCACCAGCAGAGATGGGACTATCGAAGAGACCCAGTACTTC.

The chain has TRBV28 and TRBJ2-7, with D possibly matching TRBD1 (5 bases). This CDR3 is 10 amino acids long. Germline-derived CDR1 and CDR2 are MDHEN and SYDVKM. The V gene lost 10 bases and the J gene lost 6 bases, with 10 bases spanning the gap. The DNA for the CDR3 is TGTGCCACCCACAGGTCCGAGCAGTACTTC. Amino acids: CATHRSEQYF.

The chain combines TRBV18 with TRBJ2-1; TRBD2 agrees at 10 bases. Germline V CDR1 and CDR2: KGHSH, LQKENI. J lost 13 bases, V lost 3 bases, and 6 bases had no gene match. This CDR3 is built from 13 residues. In DNA, the CDR3 is TGTGCCAGCTCACCGCCTAGCGGGAGTTCCCAGTTCTTC. It specifies CASSPPSGSSQFF.

V gene TRBV2 combines with J gene TRBJ1-5, with D tentatively TRBD1 (5 bases). This CDR3 has 14 residues. Germline lookup yields CDR1 SNHLY and CDR2 FYNNEI. Between the trimmed V and J ends, which lost 7 bases and 3 bases, there was a span of 13 bases. The CDR3 DNA reads TGTGCCAGCAAGGCCGGGGGAATCAATCAGCCCCAGCATTTT. Its translation: CASKAGGINQPQHF.